This T cell receptor beta chain was sequenced for a study of T cells after yellow fever vaccination. Study-level information: SMART-Seq v4 Ultra Low Input prepared libraries from low-cell fractions. Study-wide points: Detected again after the booster were most primary-vaccination clones, at 95% to 96% CD4 and approximately 85% CD8.

This clonotype has a count of ten or more. TCRdb used MiXCR to reprocess the 5' RACE reads, holding one entry per CDR3 protein. Here the sample spans more than 20,000 distinct CDR3 sequences, 4.5% to 5.5% being singletons. The CDR3 has 16 residues. V lost 0 bases to trimming and J lost 0 bases, with 13 bases between them. Germline loops: CDR1 SGHRS, CDR2 YFSETQ. The material was PBMCs, either bulk or a sorted T-cell subset (CD4+, CD8+, memory, or dextramer-sorted; not recorded which), obtained 15 days after the yellow fever booster vaccination. The rearrangement uses TRBV5-1 and TRBJ2-7; D uncertain. The TCR sequence derives from a young man who received the YFV17D yellow fever vaccine. CDR3 protein: CASSLAPEFSSYEQYF. In DNA, the CDR3 is TGCGCCAGCAGCTTGGCCCCAGAATTTAGCTCCTACGAGCAGTACTTC.